The 20 T cell receptor beta chains reported below all come from one sample, sequenced in a study of blood T cells in healthy people across ages. Primers used in a second PCR of roughly 6 to 12 cycles were a sample-barcoded 5' primer and a J-beta primer mix. MiXCR, run by TCRdb on the 5' RACE reads, gives a single entry per CDR3 protein. There are 1.5 million or so distinct CDR3 sequences in the sample; 42% occur only once, and less than 8% lies in the top ten. Sequencing was done on a sample of blood. All receptors derive from a woman in her late teens or twenties in good health.

J is TRBJ1-2 and V is TRBV6-1; D perhaps matches TRBD1 (6 bases). This CDR3 has 18 amino acids. Trimming shortened V by 5 bases and J by 0 bases, and 22 bases separated the two germline ends. Germline CDR1 and CDR2: MNHNS and SASEGT. In DNA form, the CDR3 reads TGTGCCAGCAGTCCGCGTTCGGGGGGCGGAACGGCTAACTATGGCTACACCTTC. Its translation: CASSPRSGGGTANYGYTF.

This chain connects TRBV7-9 to TRBJ2-1, with 9 bases identical to TRBD1. CDR1 and CDR2 (germline): SEHNR, FQNEAQ (reference sequence). V lost 5 bases, J lost 9 bases, and 11 bases stayed unmatched. This CDR3 is 15 amino acids long. The CDR3 sequence: CASSTSTGGMGEQFF. The CDR3 region has the DNA TGTGCCAGCAGCACTTCAACAGGGGGCATGGGTGAGCAGTTCTTC.

This clonotype was recorded a few times. The rearrangement links TRBV15 to TRBJ2-3; D gene uncertain. Germline loops: CDR1 LNHNV, CDR2 YYDKDF (reference sequence). This CDR3 contains 13 residues. V shed 5 bases and J shed 5 bases, with 11 bases lying between them. The CDR3 nucleotides are TGTGCCACCAGCGGCTCTCTTGGAGATACGCAGTATTTT. Translating gives CATSGSLGDTQYF. Full variable domain (missing parts from reference TRBV15 and TRBJ2-3): DAMVIQNPRYQVTQFGKPVTLSCSQTLNHNVMYWYQQKSSQAPKLLFHYYDKDFNNEADTPDNFQSRRPNTSFCFLDIRSPGLGDTAMYLCATSGSLGDTQYFGPGTRLTVL.

The chain combines TRBV14 with TRBJ2-7; D assignment may be TRBD1 or TRBD2 (5 bases each). This CDR3 contains 14 residues. V was clipped by 1 base and J by 4 bases, with 11 bases between them. Germline CDR1 and CDR2: SGHDN and FVKESK. The DNA for the CDR3 is TGTGCCAGCAGCCAAGGCTGGGGACGGTACGAGCAGTACTTC. Its protein is CASSQGWGRYEQYF.

Points on this clonotype: This could be a read error, since a much larger clone is one nucleotide away. The genes are TRBV5-1 and TRBJ2-1, with 7 bases that match TRBD2. Looked up from germline, CDR1 is SGHRS and CDR2 is YFSETQ. The CDR3 is 14 amino acids. The CDR3 bases are TGCGCCGGCAGCGCTAGCGGCTCCTACAATGAGCAGTTCTTC. It specifies CAGSASGSYNEQFF.

V and J are TRBV20-1 and TRBJ2-5, with D possibly being TRBD1 or TRBD2 (6 bases each). Germline V CDR1 and CDR2: DFQATT, SNEGSKA (reference sequence). The V and J ends lost 0 bases and 4 bases respectively, with 12 bases between them. The CDR3 is made up of 14 amino acids. As DNA, the CDR3 is TGCAGTGCTAGAGAGACAGGCGGGGTAGAGACCCAGTACTTC. This codes for CSARETGGVETQYF.

This clonotype was detected a few times. The CDR3 is CSAQRGENTGELFF. The CDR3 nucleotides are TGCAGCGCCCAAAGAGGGGAGAACACCGGGGAGCTGTTTTTT. The rearrangement uses TRBV29-1 and TRBJ2-2; D tentatively reads TRBD1 or TRBD2 (5 bases each). The V gene lost 7 bases and the J gene lost 1 base, with 13 bases spanning the gap. Germline CDR1 SQVTM, CDR2 ANQGSEA. CDR3 size: 14 residues.

This clonotype was observed once. The gene calls are TRBV9 and TRBJ2-1; D gene ambiguous. Germline CDR1 and CDR2: SGDLS and YYNGEE. The germline V and J ends were trimmed by 4 bases and 9 bases, with 11 bases remaining between them. The CDR3 sequence is 12 residues long. The CDR3 DNA reads as TGTGCCAGCAGCCCAATCGCCGGTGAGCAGTTCTTC. This sequence encodes CASSPIAGEQFF.

V and J are TRBV2 and TRBJ2-7; tentatively, D is TRBD2 (6 bases). The CDR3 has 13 residues. Looked up from germline, CDR1 is SNHLY and CDR2 is FYNNEI. The ends were cut back, 8 bases at V and 7 bases at J, with 18 bases in the middle. This CDR3 reads CASRGISYNEQYF. CDR3 nucleotides: TGTGCCAGCCGCGGGATCTCCTACAATGAGCAGTACTTC. The variable domain in full, completed from reference TRBV2 and TRBJ2-7, reads EPEVTQTPSHQVTQMGQEVILRCVPISNHLYFYWYRQILGQKVEFLVSFYNNEISEKSEIFDDQFSVERPDGSNFTLKIRSTKLEDSAMYFCASRGISYNEQYFGPGTRLTVT.

This clonotype was picked up a small number of times. The gene calls are TRBV6-1 and TRBJ2-3; 9 bases map to TRBD1. CDR3 length: 17 amino acids. Germline V lookup: CDR1 MNHNS, CDR2 SASEGT. The trim removed 4 bases at V and 0 bases at J, leaving 8 bases unmatched. The CDR3 DNA follows: TGTGCCAGCAGTGCCCCCGCTGGGACAGGGAGCACAGATACGCAGTATTTT. The encoded protein is CASSAPAGTGSTDTQYF.

The chain uses TRBV20-1 and TRBJ1-3; TRBD1 matches 7 bases. CDR3 length: 13 residues. CDR1 is DFQATT, CDR2 SNEGSKA, per germline (reference sequence). V shed 6 bases, J shed 3 bases, and the junction held 5 bases outside the gene matches. The CDR3 loop reads CSATTGFGNTIYF. The CDR3 nucleotides are TGCAGTGCAACGACAGGGTTTGGAAACACCATATATTTT.

The chain combines TRBV28 with TRBJ2-7, with a weak D call TRBD1 (5 bases). V lost 6 bases and J 3 bases, leaving 15 bases between the germline ends. Germline lookup yields CDR1 MDHEN and CDR2 SYDVKM. The CDR3 sequence is 14 residues long. In nucleotides, the CDR3 is TGTGCCAGCAGCACCTTCCAGGGTGGCTACGAGCAGTACTTC. Translated: CASSTFQGGYEQYF.

CDR3 sequence: CAISDSATYEQYF. Here the CDR3 DNA reads TGTGCCATCAGTGATTCAGCAACCTACGAGCAGTACTTC. This chain joins TRBV10-3 and TRBJ2-7; D is uncertain. This CDR3 spans 13 amino acids. The germline CDR1 and CDR2 sequences are ENHRY and SYGVKD. V dropped 3 bases and J dropped 2 bases, with 8 bases sitting between them.

There are a few counts of this clonotype. The rearrangement joins TRBV28 to TRBJ2-5; D not resolved. V was shortened by 5 bases and J by 5 bases, with 12 bases between the two germline ends. The CDR3 has 13 residues. Germline V gives CDR1 MDHEN, CDR2 SYDVKM. The CDR3 loop reads CASSPEHWETQYF. The CDR3 bases are TGTGCCAGCAGTCCCGAACACTGGGAGACCCAGTACTTC.

CDR3 DNA sequence: TGCAGTGCTTCGAGCGGGACGACCGCAGATACGCAGTATTTT. This sequence encodes CSASSGTTADTQYF. This chain uses TRBV20-1 with TRBJ2-3, with TRBD2 matching over 7 bases. Germline assignment: CDR1 DFQATT and CDR2 SNEGSKA (reference sequence). V gave up 5 bases and J gave up 4 bases; unmatched junction bases: 9. CDR3 length equals 14 residues.

The chain recombines TRBV27 with TRBJ2-7; 10 bases agree with TRBD1. The last part of the DNA fits TRBJ2-4 better; the J call may be wrong. The CDR3 runs to 13 residues. Germline CDR1 reads MNHEY; CDR2 reads SMNVEV (reference sequence). This CDR3 is CASRGQGSRIQYF. Written as DNA, the CDR3 is TGTGCCAGCAGGGGACAGGGGTCCCGCATTCAGTACTTC.

This chain connects TRBV12-3 or TRBV12-4 to TRBJ2-3, with a possible D match to TRBD2 (7 bases). This CDR3 is built from 14 residues. V lost 3 bases, J lost 5 bases, and 12 bases lay in between. The CDR3 sequence is CASSFGGGGDTQYF. CDR3 bases: TGTGCCAGCAGTTTTGGGGGCGGGGGAGATACGCAGTATTTT.

This chain connects TRBV18 to TRBJ1-2; possible D gene TRBD1, 6 bases. This CDR3 comprises 15 residues. Germline assignment: CDR1 KGHSH and CDR2 LQKENI. V was clipped by 2 bases and J by 2 bases, with 12 bases between them. The CDR3 loop is CASSPEGGTNYGYTF. CDR3 sequence (DNA): TGTGCCAGCTCACCAGAGGGGGGAACGAACTATGGCTACACCTTC.

The chain combines TRBV12-3 or TRBV12-4 with TRBJ1-2; no clear D gene. CDR3 length equals 16 residues. The V end was cut by 0 bases, the J end by 1 base, with 12 bases between. CDR3 in amino acids: CASSLAAASRNYGYTF. The CDR3 DNA is TGTGCCAGCAGTTTAGCGGCAGCCTCGCGTAACTATGGCTACACCTTC.

This clonotype was seen a handful of times. This chain connects TRBV27 to TRBJ1-5; possibly TRBD1 for D (5 bases). Germline lookup yields CDR1 MNHEY and CDR2 SMNVEV (reference sequence). Trimming cost V 3 bases and J 5 bases, with 11 bases left between them. The CDR3 covers 14 residues. CDR3 DNA sequence: TGTGCCAGCAGTTTGGGTCGAGGGGATCAGCCCCAGCATTTT. Translation gives CASSLGRGDQPQHF.